The clone carrying this TCR beta chain was recorded at least ten times. The target antigen is unknown. The sample is drawn from a study of T cells in Graves' hyperthyroidism and ophthalmopathy. The CDR3 is made up of 17 amino acids. The germline V and J ends were trimmed by 8 bases and 0 bases, with 23 bases remaining between them. Germline loops: CDR1 MDHEN, CDR2 SYDVKM. General study results and limits: Clonotypes that were expanded in thyroid above 0.001 mostly appeared in blood too. Ophthalmopathy could be told apart from stable hyperthyroidism with a 13 V-J model.

What was amplified from RNA transcripts were TCR beta CDR3 regions. The HTBI primer set served for first-round RT-PCR of the TCR CDR3. TCRdb ran MiXCR on the multiplex PCR reads and lists one entry per CDR3 protein. The sample lists around 480,000 distinct CDR3 sequences, around 15% occurring once. This TCR came from a woman aged 18-30 years with Graves' hyperthyroidism. V gene TRBV28 combines with J gene TRBJ2-7; the D gene could be TRBD1 or TRBD2 (7 bases each). Sequenced material: blood. The CDR3 DNA reads as TGTGCCAGCTGCTCCAGGGGGGGGTTGGCACACTCCTACGAGCAGTACGTC. Residues: CASCSRGGLAHSYEQYV.